This T cell receptor beta chain is from a study of blood T cell repertoires in COVID-19. In the study overall: The study drew acute and convalescent COVID-19 samples from the United States, Italy and Spain.

Libraries were prepared by immunoSEQ multiplex PCR; TCRdb keeps only in-frame clonotypes and omits some of them. The sample has some 200,000 clones, roughly 80% seen once; the top ten hold 12%. There are 13 residues in the CDR3. Per the germline V gene, CDR1 is MNHEY and CDR2 is SVGAGI. V was clipped by 0 bases and J by 6 bases; unmatched bases: 1. The sequenced material came from peripheral blood. The rearrangement joins TRBV6-5 to TRBJ2-7; TRBD2 matches at 8 bases. The TCR was taken from a woman aged 80 or over with COVID-19, enrolled during active disease. The DNA for the CDR3 is TGTGCCAGCAGTTACTCTAGCGGGGCCGAGCAGTACTTC. Its protein is CASSYSSGAEQYF.